These T cell receptor beta chains were read from a single sample in a study of graft-versus-host responses after intestinal transplantation. The table came from immunoSEQ multiplex PCR; TCRdb's copy has only in-frame clones and leaves some out. The table lists around 35,000 clones, roughly 87% of them singletons, with approximately 19% in the top ten. Sequences were derived from ileum tissue, sampled 200 to 210 days after intestinal transplant. The receptors shown here come from a human patient who received an intestinal transplant, so some T cells may come from the graft donor. Each CDR3 is given with its conserved first and last residue. D genes are given only for firm matches. Expanded clones get a size class; other rows say once, few or many, or leave the size out.

J | D | V | size | DNA | CDR3
TRBJ2-7 | TRBD1 | TRBV13 | few | TGTGCCAGCGCGGCAGGGGGCTCCTACGAGCAGTACTTC | CASAAGGSYEQYF
TRBJ2-7 | TRBD1 | TRBV13 | . | TGTGCCAGCAGCAAAGAACAGGGGTCCCCCTACGAGCAGTACTTC | CASSKEQGSPYEQYF
TRBJ1-5 | . | TRBV6-6 | . | TGTGCCAGCAGTTACTCAGGGAGGGAGGGTCAGCCCCAGCATTTT | CASSYSGREGQPQHF
TRBJ2-5 | . | TRBV18 | once | TGTGCCAGCTCACCCCGGGGAGAGACCCAGTACTTC | CASSPRGETQYF
TRBJ2-2 | TRBD1 | TRBV29-1 | . | TGCAGCGCCAGACAGGGCCTGACCGGGGAGCTGTTTTTT | CSARQGLTGELFF
TRBJ2-3 | TRBD2 | TRBV10-3 | once | TGTGCCATCAGTGACCTAGCGGGGGGGCAAGATACGCAGTATTTT | CAISDLAGGQDTQYF
TRBJ2-1 | . | TRBV28 | . | TGTGCCAGCAGTTTATTCGCGGCCCTGGATGAGCAGTTCTTC | CASSLFAALDEQFF
TRBJ1-1 | . | TRBV5-1 | . | TGCGCCAGCAGCTTGCTCCTTGAGGGCACTGAAGCTTTCTTT | CASSLLLEGTEAFF
TRBJ2-7 | . | TRBV4-1 | . | TGCGCCAGCAGCCAAGGAATTGGAAACCTCTACGAGCAGTACTTC | CASSQGIGNLYEQYF
TRBJ1-6 | . | TRBV5-1 | once | TGCGCCAGCAGCTCCTCTTGGACAAGCAATAATTCACCCCTCCACTTT | CASSSSWTSNNSPLHF
TRBJ1-3 | . | TRBV9 | . | TGTGCCAGCAGCTTGGGACACCAAAGCACGGCAAACACCATATATTTT | CASSLGHQSTANTIYF
TRBJ2-2 | . | TRBV25-1 | . | TGTGCCGCCGGACACCCCACCGGGGAGCTGTTTTTT | CAAGHPTGELFF
TRBJ1-1 | . | TRBV18 | . | TGTGCCAGCTCACCAAGGGCGGACACTGAAGCTTTCTTT | CASSPRADTEAFF
TRBJ1-5 | . | TRBV29-1 | . | TGCAGCGTTGCGGGCACCAGTAATCAGCCCCAGCATTTT | CSVAGTSNQPQHF
TRBJ2-1 | TRBD2 | TRBV27 | . | TGTGCCAGCAGTAACGCCGGGACTAGCTGGGCCAATGAGCAGTTCTTC | CASSNAGTSWANEQFF